One and the same sample provided the 15 T cell receptor beta chains below, sequenced in a study of cytomegalovirus exposure and HLA in healthy donors. The PCR made use of 60 Vbeta and 13 Jbeta primers. Data came from immunoSEQ multiplex PCR; TCRdb stores just in-frame clones and leaves some out. The sample lists about 110,000 clones; under 85% were seen once. The sequenced sample was PBMCs. Receptors originate from a man aged 25-40 years in good health and CMV-seropositive.

In DNA, the CDR3 is TGTGCCATCAGTGCTAGGGACAGCTCCTACGAGCAGTACTTC. This gives the protein CAISARDSSYEQYF. V is TRBV10-3 and J is TRBJ2-7; 7 bases fit TRBD1. The CDR3 has 14 amino acids. V shed 4 bases, J shed 0 bases, and the junction held 3 bases outside the gene matches. Per the germline V gene, CDR1 is ENHRY and CDR2 is SYGVKD.

The rearrangement uses TRBV13 and TRBJ1-1, with 12 bases aligning to TRBD1. This CDR3 has 16 residues. V dropped 1 base and J dropped 11; count of bases not matched to a gene: 11. The germline V gene has CDR1 PRHDT and CDR2 FYEKMQ (reference sequence). CDR3 coding DNA: TGTGCCAGCAGCTTAGCTGGGACAGGGGGCGCGTTATCGGCTTTCTTT. Protein product: CASSLAGTGGALSAFF.

This chain connects TRBV15 to TRBJ1-4; D perhaps matches TRBD1 (6 bases). The CDR3 sequence is 13 residues long. With 7 bases removed from V and 8 bases from J, the gap between germline ends came to 14 bases. Germline assignment: CDR1 LNHNV and CDR2 YYDKDF (reference sequence). The CDR3 DNA sequence: TGTGCCACCAAAGAGTACAGGGAGGAAAAACTGTTTTTT. This encodes CATKEYREEKLFF.

This clone appeared a few times. The J gene is TRBJ2-1, the V gene TRBV7-3; 15 bases fit TRBD2. Germline V lookup: CDR1 SGHTA, CDR2 FQGTGA. V shed 6 bases, J shed 3 bases, and the junction held 6 bases outside the gene matches. This CDR3 region has 17 residues. CDR3 region: CASSHWTSGGVYNEQFF. The CDR3 nucleotides are TGTGCCAGCAGTCACTGGACTAGCGGGGGGGTCTACAATGAGCAGTTCTTC. Together with reference TRBV7-3 and TRBJ2-1, the CDR3 gives the full variable domain: GAGVSQTPSNKVTEKGKYVELRCDPISGHTALYWYRQSLGQGPEFLIYFQGTGAADDSGLPNDRFFAVRPEGSVSTLKIQRTERGDSAVYLCASSHWTSGGVYNEQFFGPGTRLTVL.

The rearrangement joins TRBV10-2 to TRBJ2-7, with D possibly matching TRBD1 (6 bases). Germline V gene lookup returns CDR1 WSHSY and CDR2 SAAADI. The V end was cut by 6 bases, the J end by 5 bases, with 20 bases between. There are 15 residues in the CDR3. CDR3: CASRLGRQGNHEQYF. The CDR3 nucleotides read TGCGCCAGCAGACTCGGGCGGCAGGGGAACCACGAGCAGTACTTC.

This clone turned up a few times. This chain joins TRBV9 and TRBJ1-3; D ambiguous. The germline V and J ends were trimmed by 3 bases and 1 base, with 11 bases remaining between them. The germline V gene has CDR1 SGDLS and CDR2 YYNGEE. The CDR3 contains 15 residues. The CDR3 bases are TGTGCCAGCAGCGACGCTCGGGTTTCTGGAAACACCATATATTTT. Protein product: CASSDARVSGNTIYF.

Note on this clone: The sample carries other DNA sequences with the same CDR3. This chain uses TRBV30 with TRBJ1-5; D not certain. Deletions cut 0 bases from V and 4 bases from J, with 7 bases between. The CDR3 is 13 amino acids. From germline, CDR1 is GTSNPN and CDR2 SVGIG (reference sequence). The CDR3 nucleotides read TGTGCCTGGAGTGTTAGAGGGAATCAGCCCCAGCATTTT. Encoded protein: CAWSVRGNQPQHF.

CDR3 in DNA: TGCGCCAGCAGCCAAGGGCTAGCGGGGGCCCTCCAAGAGACCCAGTACTTC. Encoded protein: CASSQGLAGALQETQYF. The rearrangement uses TRBV4-3 and TRBJ2-5; 10 nucleotides line up with TRBD2. There are 17 residues in the CDR3. CDR1 and CDR2 from the germline V gene are LGHNA and YSLEER. J lost 1 base, V lost 1 base, and 6 bases had no gene match.

The chain has TRBV7-9 and TRBJ2-1, with 7 bases fitting TRBD1. The CDR3 length is 17 residues. The J segment lost 5 bases and the V segment lost 2 bases, leaving 12 bases of the junction unmatched. CDR1 and CDR2 from the germline V gene are SEHNR and FQNEAQ (reference sequence). CDR3 amino acids: CASSLTLVTGSNNEQFF. The DNA for the CDR3 is TGTGCCAGCAGCTTAACCCTAGTGACAGGGTCCAACAATGAGCAGTTCTTC.

The chain is built from TRBV5-1 and TRBJ1-6; 8 bases are shared with TRBD1. The CDR3 spans 16 residues. Germline CDR1 reads SGHRS; CDR2 reads YFSETQ. The trim removed 4 bases at V and 9 bases at J, leaving 12 bases unmatched. CDR3 sequence (DNA): TGCGCCAGCAGCGAAGCAGGGGGCACTGAGTCTTCACCCCTCCACTTT. As protein: CASSEAGGTESSPLHF. Full variable domain (outside the CDR3, taken from reference TRBV5-1 and TRBJ1-6): KAGVTQTPRYLIKTRGQQVTLSCSPISGHRSVSWYQQTPGQGLQFLFEYFSETQRNKGNFPGRFSGRQFSNSRSEMNVSTLELGDSALYLCASSEAGGTESSPLHFGNGTRLTVT.

The V call is TRBV19, the J call TRBJ1-1; perhaps TRBD1 as D (5 bases). V was trimmed by 2 bases and J by 7 bases, leaving 14 bases between them. Germline values: CDR1 LNHDA, CDR2 SQIVND (reference sequence). The CDR3 is 14 amino acids. The CDR3 sequence is CASSISTGGGEAFF. CDR3 DNA sequence: TGTGCCAGTAGTATAAGTACGGGGGGAGGTGAAGCTTTCTTT.

The chain employs TRBV7-9 and TRBJ1-2; 7 bases map to TRBD1. The CDR3 covers 12 residues. Trimming removed 6 bases from V and 4 bases from J; junction bases left unmatched: 2. Germline V gene lookup returns CDR1 SEHNR and CDR2 FQNEAQ (reference sequence). CDR3 bases: TGTGCCAGCAGTTGGGACAGCTATGGCTACACCTTC. This translates into CASSWDSYGYTF.

The gene calls are TRBV19 and TRBJ2-2, with a possible D match to TRBD1 (6 bases). The CDR3 consists of 22 residues. From germline, CDR1 is LNHDA and CDR2 SQIVND (reference sequence). V was pared by 5 bases and J by 3 bases, with 34 bases between. CDR3 amino acids: CASSARDTDTGTLAWDTGELFF. The CDR3 coding sequence is TGTGCCAGTAGTGCTAGGGACACAGACACCGGGACACTGGCGTGGGACACCGGGGAGCTGTTTTTT.

The chain combines TRBV4-2 with TRBJ2-2; 11 nucleotides align to TRBD1. Germline CDR1 and CDR2: LGHNA and YNFKEQ. The J segment lost 7 bases and the V segment lost 1 base, leaving 2 bases of the junction unmatched. The length of the CDR3 is 15 residues. Written as DNA, the CDR3 is TGTGCCAGCAGCCAAGGGACAGGGGGCTTCGGGGAGCTGTTTTTT. This gives the protein CASSQGTGGFGELFF.

The gene calls are TRBV19 and TRBJ1-1; D uncertain. The V and J ends lost 3 bases and 2 bases respectively, with 10 bases between them. Germline V gene lookup returns CDR1 LNHDA and CDR2 SQIVND (reference sequence). The CDR3 spans 14 residues. This CDR3 is CASSIEDLNTEAFF. The CDR3 DNA reads as TGTGCCAGTAGTATCGAGGATTTAAACACTGAAGCTTTCTTT.